These 25 T cell receptor beta chains were all obtained from the same sample, sequenced in a study of T cell responses to AZD1222 COVID-19 vaccine. Using immunoSEQ multiplex PCR, the repertoire was profiled, and TCRdb retains in-frame clones only, with some absent. The sample holds under 200,000 clones, about 90% seen once. Sequencing was performed on peripheral blood, taken on day 0 of AZD1222 vaccination. These receptors originate from an adult in good health.

In this sample, this clone turned up a few times. This sequence joins TRBV6-5 and TRBJ2-1, with TRBD2 as a possible D gene (6 bases). Germline CDR1 reads MNHEY; CDR2 reads SVGAGI. V lost 8 bases and J lost 4, with 6 bases in between. The CDR3 has 11 amino acids. CDR3 in amino acids: CASGGYNEQFF. In DNA, the CDR3 is TGTGCCAGCGGGGGGTACAATGAGCAGTTCTTC.

This chain connects TRBV15 to TRBJ1-4; 10 nucleotides match TRBD1. Germline values: CDR1 LNHNV, CDR2 YYDKDF (reference sequence). CDR3 size: 16 residues. V trimming: 3 bases; J trimming: 3 bases; junction bases outside the gene matches: 4. CDR3 loop: CATSRGTGVANEKLFF. CDR3 in DNA: TGTGCCACCAGCAGGGGGACAGGGGTGGCTAATGAAAAACTGTTTTTT.

The chain joins TRBV19 to TRBJ1-1; maybe TRBD1 (6 bases). The CDR3 contains 13 residues. Germline lookup yields CDR1 LNHDA and CDR2 SQIVND (reference sequence). Trimming removed 6 bases from V and 1 base from J, with 9 bases in between. The CDR3 sequence: CASSDRPNTEAFF. DNA for the CDR3: TGTGCCAGTAGCGACAGGCCGAACACTGAAGCTTTCTTT.

This clone was seen a handful of times. The V gene is TRBV5-1, the J gene TRBJ2-7, with 8 bases aligning to TRBD1. This CDR3 is 15 amino acids long. Germline lookup yields CDR1 SGHRS and CDR2 YFSETQ. Trimming at V came to 3 bases and at J to 4 bases, leaving 9 bases not matched to a gene. Here the CDR3 DNA reads TGCGCCAGCAGCTACTACCCCGGACAGGGATACGAGCAGTACTTC. Translation: CASSYYPGQGYEQYF. Supplemented by reference TRBV5-1 and TRBJ2-7, the full variable domain reads KAGVTQTPRYLIKTRGQQVTLSCSPISGHRSVSWYQQTPGQGLQFLFEYFSETQRNKGNFPGRFSGRQFSNSRSEMNVSTLELGDSALYLCASSYYPGQGYEQYFGPGTRLTVT.

V is TRBV30 and J is TRBJ1-6, with 9 bases aligning to TRBD1. Germline V gene lookup returns CDR1 GTSNPN and CDR2 SVGIG (reference sequence). CDR3 size: 12 residues. V gave up 3 bases and J gave up 11 bases; unmatched junction bases: 2. The CDR3 sequence is CAWRGTGPPLHF. CDR3 sequence (DNA): TGTGCCTGGAGGGGGACAGGGCCACCCCTCCACTTT.

This sequence joins TRBV9 and TRBJ2-1, with TRBD2 matching over 10 bases. The CDR3 is 14 amino acids. With 4 bases clipped from V and 9 bases from J, the junction kept 7 bases outside the gene matches. The germline V gene has CDR1 SGDLS and CDR2 YYNGEE. CDR3 sequence reads: CASSSDPSGGEQFF. The CDR3 coding sequence is TGTGCCAGCAGCTCCGATCCTAGCGGGGGTGAGCAGTTCTTC.

The rearrangement links TRBV29-1 to TRBJ1-1; D not resolved. This CDR3 has 12 amino acids. Germline CDR1 reads SQVTM; CDR2 reads ANQGSEA. V was clipped by 3 bases and J by 6 bases, with 11 bases between them. The CDR3 sequence is CSVDGEGPEAFF. The CDR3 nucleotides read TGCAGCGTTGACGGCGAGGGCCCTGAAGCTTTCTTT. Variable domain in full (rest from reference TRBV29-1 and TRBJ1-1): SAVISQKPSRDICQRGTSLTIQCQVDSQVTMMFWYRQQPGQSLTLIATANQGSEATYESGFVIDKFPISRPNLTFSTLTVSNMSPEDSSIYLCSVDGEGPEAFFGQGTRLTVV.

The V call is TRBV10-3, the J call TRBJ2-1, with 15 positions matching TRBD2. CDR1 and CDR2 from the germline V gene are ENHRY and SYGVKD. V lost 0 bases and J lost 3; bases outside the gene matches: 6. The CDR3 contains 19 residues. CDR3 loop: CAISESFRTSGRVYNEQFF. DNA of the CDR3: TGTGCCATCAGTGAGTCCTTCCGGACTAGCGGGAGGGTCTACAATGAGCAGTTCTTC.

The J gene is TRBJ1-1, the V gene TRBV6-5, with D perhaps TRBD1 (5 bases). This CDR3 is 13 amino acids long. Trimming took 4 bases from V and 4 from J, leaving 10 bases between them. Looked up from germline, CDR1 is MNHEY and CDR2 is SVGAGI. The CDR3 DNA reads TGTGCCAGCAGTTCCTCAGGGCTCACTGAAGCTTTCTTT. This codes for CASSSSGLTEAFF.

The V call is TRBV15, the J call TRBJ2-1; 8 positions match TRBD2. CDR1 LNHNV and CDR2 YYDKDF come from the germline V gene (reference sequence). The CDR3 consists of 16 residues. Trimming removed 1 base from V and 2 bases from J; junction bases left unmatched: 4. DNA for the CDR3: TGTGCCACCAGCAGAGGCAGCGGGGGAGCCTACAATGAGCAGTTCTTC. It specifies CATSRGSGGAYNEQFF.

This sequence joins TRBV30 and TRBJ2-7; unclear D gene. Per germline, CDR1 GTSNPN and CDR2 SVGIG (reference sequence). The CDR3 is made up of 15 amino acids. The V and J ends lost 4 bases and 4 bases respectively, with 20 bases between them. The CDR3 region has the DNA TGTGCCTGGACTCGAGAATCGGTCAAGAAGTACGAGCAGTACTTC. Protein sequence: CAWTRESVKKYEQYF.

CDR3 DNA sequence: TGTGCCAGCAGCCATAATCTAGCGGGAGGACGCCAAGAGACCCAGTACTTC. Translated: CASSHNLAGGRQETQYF. This sequence joins TRBV3-1 (or the pseudogene TRBV3-2) and TRBJ2-5; 11 positions match TRBD2. The V and J ends lost 3 bases and 1 base, in that order; junction bases with no gene match: 7. This CDR3 is built from 17 residues. Germline V lookup: CDR1 LGHDT, CDR2 YNNKEL (reference sequence).

A remark on this clone: Other DNA sequences within the sample encode an identical CDR3. This rearrangement joins TRBV7-9 to TRBJ1-1; D gene uncertain. Germline V lookup: CDR1 SEHNR, CDR2 FQNEAQ (reference sequence). Trimming took off 2 bases at V and 4 bases at J, with 5 bases between the two ends. The CDR3 extends over 12 amino acids. In DNA form, the CDR3 reads TGTGCCAGCAGCTTAAGTGGCACTGAAGCTTTCTTT. Its protein is CASSLSGTEAFF.

This clone has only a few counts. The J gene is TRBJ1-1, the V gene TRBV7-9, with unresolved D. The V end was cut by 5 bases, the J end by 1 base, with 5 bases between. The CDR3 extends over 12 amino acids. Germline V CDR1 and CDR2: SEHNR, FQNEAQ (reference sequence). The CDR3 protein is CASSPSNTEAFF. In DNA form, the CDR3 reads TGTGCCAGCAGCCCTTCGAACACTGAAGCTTTCTTT.

The chain employs TRBV5-6 and TRBJ1-2; no reliable D call. V was pared by 0 bases and J by 4 bases, with 7 bases between. This CDR3 has 13 residues. Germline V gives CDR1 SGHDT, CDR2 YYEEEE. Here the CDR3 reads CASSLGRGYGYTF. CDR3 bases: TGTGCCAGCAGCTTGGGTCGGGGCTATGGCTACACCTTC.

The CDR3 DNA reads as TGCGCCAGCAGCCCCCTGGGATTAGCCCTCCACTTT. Protein product: CASSPLGLALHF. The V and J genes are TRBV5-1 and TRBJ1-6; the D is unclear. Trimming removed 4 bases from V and 14 bases from J, with 13 bases in between. This CDR3 is built from 12 residues. Germline V gene sequence: CDR1 SGHRS, CDR2 YFSETQ.

V is TRBV5-5 and J is TRBJ1-6, with 7 bases aligning to TRBD1. The CDR3 contains 16 residues. With 0 bases clipped from V and 3 bases from J, the junction kept 3 bases outside the gene matches. The germline gives CDR1 SGHKS, CDR2 YYEKEE (reference sequence). The chain's CDR3 is CASSLAGTDYNSPLHF. The CDR3 nucleotides read TGTGCCAGCAGCTTGGCCGGGACAGACTATAATTCACCCCTCCACTTT.

This chain connects TRBV28 to TRBJ1-1; D is unclear. The V end was cut by 5 bases, the J end by 0 bases, with 13 bases between. Germline assignment: CDR1 MDHEN and CDR2 SYDVKM. CDR3 length: 15 residues. The CDR3 spells CASSPLGSMNTEAFF. The CDR3 DNA reads as TGTGCCAGCAGTCCCCTTGGGAGCATGAACACTGAAGCTTTCTTT.

V and J are TRBV5-4 and TRBJ2-5, with D perhaps matching TRBD1 or TRBD2 (5 bases each). V lost 2 bases and J lost 4, with 12 bases in between. The CDR3 has 14 amino acids. Germline CDR1 SGHNT, CDR2 YYREEE (reference sequence). The CDR3 sequence: CASSLLGERETQYF. The CDR3 coding sequence is TGTGCCAGCAGCTTATTGGGGGAAAGAGAGACCCAGTACTTC.

On this clone: Other DNA sequences of this sample code for an identical CDR3. V usage is TRBV12-3 or TRBV12-4 and J usage is TRBJ1-2; the D is unclear. The V and J ends lost 0 bases and 7 bases respectively, with 6 bases between them. The CDR3 totals 12 residues. CDR3 nucleotides: TGTGCCAGCAGTTTAGCGCGGGGTGGCTACACCTTC. Protein product: CASSLARGGYTF.

V usage is TRBV5-1 and J usage is TRBJ1-2, with 7 bases aligning to TRBD1. The CDR3 runs 15 residues. Per the germline V gene, CDR1 is SGHRS and CDR2 is YFSETQ. The J segment lost 0 bases and the V segment lost 4 bases, leaving 6 bases of the junction unmatched. CDR3: CASSDRQGANYGYTF. In DNA, the CDR3 is TGCGCCAGCAGCGATCGACAGGGAGCTAACTATGGCTACACCTTC.

The chain has TRBV5-1 and TRBJ1-5; 10 nucleotides agree with TRBD1. The germline CDR1 and CDR2 sequences are SGHRS and YFSETQ. This CDR3 has 15 amino acids. Trimming at V came to 4 bases and at J to 7 bases, leaving 8 bases not matched to a gene. The CDR3: CASSVGQGESQPQHF. In nucleotides, the CDR3 is TGCGCCAGCAGCGTAGGACAGGGGGAATCGCAGCCCCAGCATTTT.

V is TRBV14 and J is TRBJ2-7; no reliable D call. This CDR3 has 13 residues. Germline V gene data show CDR1 as SGHDN and CDR2 as FVKESK. Trimming shortened V by 0 bases and J by 3 bases, and 6 bases separated the two germline ends. The CDR3 coding sequence is TGTGCCAGCAGCCAAGATTCGGGCTACGAGCAGTACTTC. It codes for CASSQDSGYEQYF.

The chain links TRBV2 to TRBJ1-5; D remains unclear. This CDR3 comprises 14 residues. Trimming stripped 5 bases from V and 0 bases from J, with 8 bases between. The germline V gene encodes CDR1 SNHLY and CDR2 FYNNEI. CDR3 protein: CASSSIDSNQPQHF. The CDR3 DNA is TGTGCCAGCAGTTCCATAGATAGCAATCAGCCCCAGCATTTT.

The chain uses TRBV19 and TRBJ1-1; D may be TRBD1 (5 bases). V lost 7 bases and J 0 bases, leaving 21 bases between the germline ends. The CDR3 contains 17 residues. Germline lookup yields CDR1 LNHDA and CDR2 SQIVND (reference sequence). As DNA, the CDR3 is TGTGCCAGTACCACGTTAGGACAAGGCGTGATGAACACTGAAGCTTTCTTT. It yields the protein CASTTLGQGVMNTEAFF.